The 24 T cell receptor beta chains given below trace back to one sample, sequenced in a study of T cell responses to AZD1222 COVID-19 vaccine (dated by TCRdb to the early 2020s). The time point tag for this specimen amounts to: about 28 days (+/-7) after the second vaccine dose. Libraries were constructed by the immunoSEQ multiplex PCR assay. The clones in this table, taken by TCRdb from immuneACCESS, are in-frame only. Not every clone is retained; where verified, under half of the shortfall comes from an unresolved V gene, and the cause of the rest is unknown. The sample data list some 96,000 clones, and 65% to 85% of these were observed just once. 13% to 15% of the sample rests with the top ten. The specimen comprised peripheral blood, sampled 28 days after the second AZD1222 dose. These TCRs come from an adult who received the AZD1222 COVID-19 vaccine.

The table lists this clone with a count of one. The chain uses TRBV7-2 and TRBJ2-4; TRBD1 matches at 9 bases. The CDR3 consists of 15 residues. Per germline, CDR1 SGHTA and CDR2 FQGNSA. The V gene end was trimmed by 5 bases and the J gene end by 6 bases; junction bases not matched to a gene: 8. The CDR3 DNA is TGTGCCAGCAGCCCGGTGACAGGGGGAAGAAACATTCAGTACTTC. Its protein is CASSPVTGGRNIQYF. The full variable domain, with the rest looked up from reference TRBV7-2 and TRBJ2-4, is GAGVSQSPSNKVTEKGKDVELRCDPISGHTALYWYRQSLGQGLEFLIYFQGNSAPDKSGLPSDRFSAERTGGSVSTLTIQRTQQEDSAVYLCASSPVTGGRNIQYFGAGTRLSVL.

The chain carries TRBV9 and TRBJ1-2, with D unresolved. This CDR3 comprises 16 residues. Trimming pared 0 bases from V and 0 bases from J, leaving 12 bases between. From germline, CDR1 is SGDLS and CDR2 YYNGEE. CDR3 residues: CASSVATGEANYGYTF. CDR3 DNA sequence: TGTGCCAGCAGCGTAGCTACCGGAGAAGCTAACTATGGCTACACCTTC.

The chain is built from TRBV4-1 and TRBJ2-7; 10 positions match TRBD1. Germline V gene data show CDR1 as MGHRA and CDR2 as YSYEKL. The CDR3 has 15 residues. V shed 8 bases, J shed 5 bases, and the junction held 12 bases outside the gene matches. The CDR3 DNA is TGCGCCAGCGCGCCGGGACAGGGGTTTTCCCACGAGCAGTACTTC. Encoded protein: CASAPGQGFSHEQYF.

This clone occurred a few times. The chain carries TRBV5-4 and TRBJ1-2; 7 bases match TRBD1. Trimming cost V 2 bases and J 6 bases; bases outside gene matches: 4. CDR1 SGHNT and CDR2 YYREEE come from the germline V gene (reference sequence). The CDR3 has 13 amino acids. CDR3 coding DNA: TGTGCCAGCAGCTTACAGGGGAGTCATGGCTACACCTTC. Protein product: CASSLQGSHGYTF.

This chain joins TRBV20-1 and TRBJ2-1, with D maybe TRBD2 (5 bases). The CDR3 runs to 11 residues. V lost 6 bases and J 9 bases, leaving 12 bases between the germline ends. CDR1 and CDR2 from the germline V gene are DFQATT and SNEGSKA (reference sequence). CDR3 DNA: TGCAGTGCCCAGCGGCAGGTTGAGCAGTTCTTC. Encoded protein: CSAQRQVEQFF.

CDR3 nucleotides: TGTGCCAGCAGTTTATCGACTGGTAGGGATACGCAGTATTTT. Translated, it gives CASSLSTGRDTQYF. The chain carries TRBV27 and TRBJ2-3; D is unresolved. This CDR3 is built from 14 residues. V lost 0 bases and J lost 6, with 10 bases in between. The V gene's germline CDR1 is MNHEY and CDR2 SMNVEV (reference sequence).

This clone was seen only a few times. The chain carries TRBV27 and TRBJ1-2; 8 bases line up with TRBD1. Trimming at V came to 5 bases and at J to 6 bases, leaving 11 bases not matched to a gene. CDR1 MNHEY and CDR2 SMNVEV come from the germline V gene (reference sequence). This CDR3 is 15 amino acids long. The CDR3 here is CASSLTYRGLNGYTF. The CDR3 nucleotides are TGTGCCAGCAGTCTTACCTACAGGGGGTTGAATGGCTACACCTTC.

This chain links TRBV7-8 with TRBJ1-5, with 10 bases fitting TRBD1. With 4 bases clipped from V and 7 bases from J, the junction kept 10 bases outside the gene matches. This CDR3 comprises 16 residues. CDR1 and CDR2 from the germline V gene are SGHVS and FQNEAQ. The CDR3: CASSSRDRGFGQPQHF. As DNA, the CDR3 is TGTGCCAGCAGCTCCCGGGACAGGGGATTCGGGCAGCCCCAGCATTTT.

This clone was detected only a few times. The chain has TRBV18 and TRBJ2-7; TRBD1 aligns across 7 bases. The V gene's germline CDR1 is KGHSH and CDR2 LQKENI. This CDR3 has 14 residues. V was clipped by 5 bases and J by 4 bases; unmatched bases: 8. The CDR3 protein is CASSGRQGVYEQYF. The DNA of the CDR3 is TGTGCCAGCTCAGGTAGACAGGGAGTTTACGAGCAGTACTTC.

V usage is TRBV5-1 and J usage is TRBJ2-1; either TRBD1 or TRBD2 may fit D (6 bases each). Trimming cost V 0 bases and J 3 bases, with 16 bases left between them. Per germline, CDR1 SGHRS and CDR2 YFSETQ. This CDR3 comprises 17 residues. DNA of the CDR3: TGCGCCAGCAGCTTGGCTGGAGGGGACACCTACTACAATGAGCAGTTCTTC. Protein product: CASSLAGGDTYYNEQFF.

The chain joins TRBV25-1 to TRBJ2-1; TRBD2 might be the D (6 bases). Germline V lookup: CDR1 MGHDK, CDR2 SYGVNS. The germline V and J ends were trimmed by 4 bases and 7 bases, with 11 bases remaining between them. CDR3 size: 13 residues. As DNA, the CDR3 is TGTGCCAGCAGTGGGACTACGGGGAATGAGCAGTTCTTC. This gives the protein CASSGTTGNEQFF.

The V call is TRBV7-8, the J call TRBJ1-1; perhaps TRBD1 as D (5 bases). The germline gives CDR1 SGHVS, CDR2 FQNEAQ. The V and J ends lost 5 bases and 4 bases respectively, with 17 bases between them. This CDR3 region has 15 residues. The CDR3 protein is CASSTKGSSVTEAFF. DNA of the CDR3: TGTGCCAGCAGCACGAAGGGGAGTTCGGTCACTGAAGCTTTCTTT.

V usage is TRBV23-1 and J usage is TRBJ2-1; no clear D gene. TRBV23-1 is labeled an ORF, and its function is uncertain. The CDR3 is 13 residues long. V was clipped by 7 bases and J by 8 bases, with 15 bases between them. The CDR3 DNA follows: TGCGCCAGCAACCTAGTATCTTATGATGAGCAGTTCTTC. Translated: CASNLVSYDEQFF.

V and J are TRBV6-5 and TRBJ1-1; 10 bases match TRBD1. J lost 3 bases, V lost 6 bases, and 4 bases had no gene match. The germline gives CDR1 MNHEY, CDR2 SVGAGI. The CDR3 totals 14 residues. Here the CDR3 reads CASRRTGGDTEAFF. CDR3 coding DNA: TGTGCCAGCAGACGGACAGGGGGGGACACTGAAGCTTTCTTT.

This clone is a singleton in its sample. The gene calls are TRBV15 and TRBJ2-1, with D maybe TRBD2 (7 bases). Germline CDR1 LNHNV, CDR2 YYDKDF (reference sequence). Trimming cost V 5 bases and J 0 bases, with 14 bases left between them. This CDR3 has 16 residues. CDR3 protein: CATSGGRGSSYNEQFF. The DNA for the CDR3 is TGTGCCACCAGCGGGGGGCGGGGGAGCTCCTACAATGAGCAGTTCTTC. Together with reference TRBV15 and TRBJ2-1, the CDR3 gives the full variable domain: DAMVIQNPRYQVTQFGKPVTLSCSQTLNHNVMYWYQQKSSQAPKLLFHYYDKDFNNEADTPDNFQSRRPNTSFCFLDIRSPGLGDTAMYLCATSGGRGSSYNEQFFGPGTRLTVL.

The J gene is TRBJ1-2, the V gene TRBV5-5, with D possibly being TRBD1 (5 bases). V gave up 0 bases and J gave up 9 bases, with 24 bases separating them. The CDR3 loop spans 17 amino acids. Germline V lookup: CDR1 SGHKS, CDR2 YYEKEE (reference sequence). CDR3: CASSLGLPNAGTESYTF. In nucleotides, the CDR3 is TGTGCCAGCAGCTTGGGACTCCCGAACGCCGGGACCGAGAGCTACACCTTC.

The J gene is TRBJ2-1, the V gene TRBV9; 9 nucleotides agree with TRBD1. V lost 5 bases, J lost 8 bases, and 14 bases stayed unmatched. This CDR3 region has 16 residues. Germline-derived CDR1 and CDR2 are SGDLS and YYNGEE. The CDR3 protein is CASSAMTGQGSHEQFF. The DNA for the CDR3 is TGTGCCAGCAGTGCTATGACGGGACAGGGTAGCCATGAGCAGTTCTTC.

This chain uses TRBV21-1 with TRBJ1-1. TRBV21-1 is described as a pseudogene. The CDR3 runs to 13 residues. The CDR3 DNA follows: TGTGCCAGCAGCAAAAAGGAGGGGGCTGAAGCTTTCTTT. This encodes CASSKKEGAEAFF.

The chain is built from TRBV12-3 or TRBV12-4 and TRBJ1-4, with 9 bases fitting TRBD1. V shed 10 bases and J 7 bases; nucleotides not matched to a gene: 7. This CDR3 has 13 residues. CDR3 sequence reads: CATSGQGAEKLFF. CDR3 nucleotides: TGTGCCACCTCGGGACAGGGTGCTGAAAAACTGTTTTTT.

The chain recombines TRBV6-1 with TRBJ2-7, with unresolved D. The CDR3 contains 14 residues. Germline CDR1 and CDR2: MNHNS and SASEGT. The V and J ends lost 2 bases and 4 bases respectively, with 12 bases between them. The CDR3 reads CASSEYGRNYEQYF. DNA of the CDR3: TGTGCCAGCAGTGAATATGGGCGAAATTACGAGCAGTACTTC.

V usage is TRBV13 and J usage is TRBJ2-5; TRBD2 might be the D (6 bases). V shed 5 bases and J shed 5 bases, with 18 bases lying between them. Germline-derived CDR1 and CDR2 are PRHDT and FYEKMQ (reference sequence). The CDR3 has 15 amino acids. The CDR3 nucleotides read TGTGCCAGCAGCGGATCTCGGGACTTGCACGAGACCCAGTACTTC. Protein: CASSGSRDLHETQYF.

The table lists this clone with a few counts. This same CDR3 is encoded by further DNA sequences in the sample. V and J are TRBV9 and TRBJ2-5; 9 bases are shared with TRBD2. With 4 bases clipped from V and 1 base from J, the junction kept 2 bases outside the gene matches. CDR1 is SGDLS and CDR2 is YYNGEE in the germline V gene. The CDR3 is 14 amino acids. The DNA for the CDR3 is TGTGCCAGCAGCCCGACTAGCGGCCAAGAGACCCAGTACTTC. It codes for CASSPTSGQETQYF.

Only one count was recorded for this clone. V gene TRBV18 combines with J gene TRBJ2-2, with 8 bases identical to TRBD2. Losses at the gene ends were 3 bases for V and 3 bases for J; bases not matched to a gene: 12. The CDR3 is 18 amino acids. The germline CDR1 and CDR2 sequences are KGHSH and LQKENI. The chain's CDR3 is CASSPGGAQIDHTGELFF. The CDR3 nucleotides read TGTGCCAGCTCACCCGGGGGGGCGCAGATCGATCACACCGGGGAGCTGTTTTTT.

The chain carries TRBV7-2 and TRBJ1-3; D might be TRBD1 (5 bases). CDR1 is SGHTA and CDR2 is FQGNSA in the germline V gene. The CDR3 runs 16 residues. V lost 4 bases to trimming and J lost 4 bases, with 17 bases between them. In DNA form, the CDR3 reads TGTGCCAGCAGCTCGCCTGGGGAGGGGATGGGAAACACCATATATTTT. Its translation: CASSSPGEGMGNTIYF. Using reference TRBV7-2 and TRBJ1-3 for the parts outside the CDR3, the full variable domain is GAGVSQSPSNKVTEKGKDVELRCDPISGHTALYWYRQSLGQGLEFLIYFQGNSAPDKSGLPSDRFSAERTGGSVSTLTIQRTQQEDSAVYLCASSSPGEGMGNTIYFGEGSWLTVV.